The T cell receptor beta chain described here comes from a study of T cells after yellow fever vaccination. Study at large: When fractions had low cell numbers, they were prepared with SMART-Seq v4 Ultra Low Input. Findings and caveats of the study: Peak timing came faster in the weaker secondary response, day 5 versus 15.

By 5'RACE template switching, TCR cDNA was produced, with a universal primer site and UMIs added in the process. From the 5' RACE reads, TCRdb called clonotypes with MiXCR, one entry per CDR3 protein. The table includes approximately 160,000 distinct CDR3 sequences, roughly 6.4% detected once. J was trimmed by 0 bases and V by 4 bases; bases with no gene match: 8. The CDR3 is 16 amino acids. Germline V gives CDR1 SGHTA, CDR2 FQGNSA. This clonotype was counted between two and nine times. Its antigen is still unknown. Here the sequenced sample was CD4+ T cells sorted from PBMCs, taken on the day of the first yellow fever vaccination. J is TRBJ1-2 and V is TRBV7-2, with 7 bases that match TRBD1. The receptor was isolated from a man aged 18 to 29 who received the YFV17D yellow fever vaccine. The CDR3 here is CASSSYLGGPNYGYTF. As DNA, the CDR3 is TGTGCCAGCAGCTCTTACCTAGGGGGCCCTAACTATGGCTACACCTTC.